This T cell receptor (beta chain) is drawn from a study of blood T cell repertoires in COVID-19 (TCRdb year 2020). With respect to the entire study: Samples covering the acute and convalescent phases of COVID-19 were provided by collaborators in the United States, Italy and Spain. The prospective study material was composed of cDNA or gDNA derived from T cells, B-cell-depleted T cells, or PBMCs. Subjects who had been exposed to COVID-19, were actively infected with it, or had recovered from it provided the deeply sampled blood TCRbeta repertoires that made up the dataset. The repertoires were released in a freely available public database meant as a resource for research on the immune response to SARS-CoV-2. Samples came from the ongoing ImmuneRACE study (first 160 participants) plus 1,254 subjects from 6 global collaborators. The sample metadata nearly always contained a de-identified subject ID, COVID-19 status, age in years and sex. Where available, HLA class I and class II types were taken from metadata supplied by the sample provider and were not determined by assay-based typing. The paper's findings and limits, for the study overall: The quantity of clinical and demographic metadata differed by source and by participant and was supplied without curation.

TCRbeta CDR3 regions were amplified from genomic DNA using the immunoSEQ Assay, a bias-controlled multiplex PCR. Turning to the authors' computational methods: Within the assay, amplification of reference gene primers was used to estimate how many nucleated cells each sample contained. To quantify the absolute abundance of each unique TCRbeta CDR3 rearrangement, sequence reads were collapsed and filtered. For each sample, productive Simpson clonality was calculated by taking the square root of Simpson's diversity index across productive rearrangements. What TCRdb holds here is the immuneACCESS table cut down to in-frame rearrangements. Part of the clones is not present; checked against another copy, under half of the missing clones reflect an unresolved V gene, and the others are unexplained. D and trimming come from the DNA, and the V and J calls and clone size come from that table. The sample yields some 340,000 clones; 90% were counted once. The top ten clones comprise 3% to 5% of the sample.

Participants in the prospective study were enrolled through a virtual design, were aged about 18 to 90 years, and lived in some 24 United States geographic areas. In the prospective study, cohorts were assigned on the basis of participant-reported clinical history obtained from a screening survey and a study questionnaire. Exposed participants had been in contact with someone with a PCR-confirmed or clinician-diagnosed COVID-19 case within 2 weeks of study entry. In the prospective study, mobile phlebotomists collected whole blood, serum and a nasopharyngeal or oropharyngeal swab from each participant. Prospective study participants could optionally give additional blood draws and questionnaires over a roughly 2-month period. Before DNA extraction, prospective study blood samples were shipped either frozen or at room temperature. In the case of this clone: Its antigen target is currently unknown. No quality values exist for individual bases; no much larger clone is one base distant.

The CDR3 measures 17 amino acids from cysteine to phenylalanine. Just CDR3 DNA is preserved here, 51 bases in frame from base 1. Looking up the germline V gene yields CDR1 SGHAT and CDR2 FQNNGV. V ends up 5 bases short and J 3 bases short, with an unmatched junction base count of 15. This chain joins TRBV11-2 to TRBJ1-1; 7 nucleotides in the junction match TRBD1. The source of this sequence is a woman in her twenties or thirties who had been exposed to COVID-19. What was sequenced was PBMCs or T cells enriched from blood (not recorded which). The CDR3 loop reads CASSPGNRRDSYTEAFF. In nucleotide form, the sequence is TGTGCCAGCAGCCCCGGCAATCGGAGGGACAGTTACACTGAAGCTTTCTTT.